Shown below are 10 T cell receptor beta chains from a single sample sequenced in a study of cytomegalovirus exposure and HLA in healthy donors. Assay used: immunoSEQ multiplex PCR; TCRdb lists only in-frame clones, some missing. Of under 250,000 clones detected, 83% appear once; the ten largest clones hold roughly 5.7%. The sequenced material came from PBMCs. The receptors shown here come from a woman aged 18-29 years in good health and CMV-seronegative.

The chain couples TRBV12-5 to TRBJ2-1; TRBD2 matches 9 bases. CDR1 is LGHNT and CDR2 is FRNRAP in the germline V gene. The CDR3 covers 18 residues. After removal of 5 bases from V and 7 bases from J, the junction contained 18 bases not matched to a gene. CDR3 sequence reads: CASGPGKLGGGAPNEQFF. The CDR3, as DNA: TGTGCTAGTGGTCCCGGGAAATTGGGCGGGGGGGCTCCGAATGAGCAGTTCTTC.

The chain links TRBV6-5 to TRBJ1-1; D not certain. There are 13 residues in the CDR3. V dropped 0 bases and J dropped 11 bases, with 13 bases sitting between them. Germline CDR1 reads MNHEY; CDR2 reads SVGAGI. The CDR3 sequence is CASSYSSFSTAFF. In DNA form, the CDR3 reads TGTGCCAGCAGTTACTCCAGTTTTTCGACGGCTTTCTTT.

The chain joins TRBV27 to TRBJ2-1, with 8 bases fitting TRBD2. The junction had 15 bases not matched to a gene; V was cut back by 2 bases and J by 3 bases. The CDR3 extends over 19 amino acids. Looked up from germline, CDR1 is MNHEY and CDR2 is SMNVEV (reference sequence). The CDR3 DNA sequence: TGTGCCAGCAGTTTAGATTCGCGGGCGGGAGGAGGTATCTACAATGAGCAGTTCTTC. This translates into CASSLDSRAGGGIYNEQFF.

The CDR3 DNA is TGTGCCAGCAGCTTAGGGGGGACAGTGAATGAAAAACTGTTTTTT. Its protein is CASSLGGTVNEKLFF. The V and J genes are TRBV7-8 and TRBJ1-4; 7 bases map to TRBD1. With 1 base clipped from V and 5 bases from J, the junction kept 4 bases outside the gene matches. Per germline, CDR1 SGHVS and CDR2 FQNEAQ. CDR3 length equals 15 residues.

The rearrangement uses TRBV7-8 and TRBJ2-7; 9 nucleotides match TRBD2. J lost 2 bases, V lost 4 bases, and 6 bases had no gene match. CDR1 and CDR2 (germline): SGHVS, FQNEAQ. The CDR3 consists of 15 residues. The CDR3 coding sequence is TGTGCCAGCAGCTCGCTAGCGGGGAACGCCTACGAGCAGTACTTC. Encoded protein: CASSSLAGNAYEQYF. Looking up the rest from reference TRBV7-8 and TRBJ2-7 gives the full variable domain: GAGVSQSPRYKVAKRGQDVALRCDPISGHVSLFWYQQALGQGPEFLTYFQNEAQLDKSGLPSDRFFAERPEGSVSTLKIQRTQQEDSAVYLCASSSLAGNAYEQYFGPGTRLTVT.

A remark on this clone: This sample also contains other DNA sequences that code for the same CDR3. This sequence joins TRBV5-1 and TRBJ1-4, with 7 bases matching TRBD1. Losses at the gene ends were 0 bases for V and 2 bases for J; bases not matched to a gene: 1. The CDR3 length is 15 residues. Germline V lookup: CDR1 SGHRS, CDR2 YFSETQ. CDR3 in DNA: TGCGCCAGCAGCTTGGAGGGGGCGACTAATGAAAAACTGTTTTTT. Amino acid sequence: CASSLEGATNEKLFF. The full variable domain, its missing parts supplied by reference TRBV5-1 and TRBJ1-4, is KAGVTQTPRYLIKTRGQQVTLSCSPISGHRSVSWYQQTPGQGLQFLFEYFSETQRNKGNFPGRFSGRQFSNSRSEMNVSTLELGDSALYLCASSLEGATNEKLFFGSGTQLSVL.

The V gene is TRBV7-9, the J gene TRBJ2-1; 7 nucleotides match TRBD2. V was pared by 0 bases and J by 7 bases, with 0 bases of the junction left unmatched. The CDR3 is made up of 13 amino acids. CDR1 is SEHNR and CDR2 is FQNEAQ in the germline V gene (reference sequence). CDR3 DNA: TGTGCCAGCAGCTTAGCGGGAGGGAATGAGCAGTTCTTC. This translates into CASSLAGGNEQFF.

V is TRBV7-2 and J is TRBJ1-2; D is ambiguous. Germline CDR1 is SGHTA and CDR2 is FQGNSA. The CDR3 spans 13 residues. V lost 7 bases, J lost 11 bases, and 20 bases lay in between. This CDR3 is CASTPKPGTGYTF. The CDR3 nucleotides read TGTGCCAGCACCCCAAAACCCGGAACCGGGTACACCTTC. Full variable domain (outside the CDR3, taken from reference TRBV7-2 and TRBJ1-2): GAGVSQSPSNKVTEKGKDVELRCDPISGHTALYWYRQSLGQGLEFLIYFQGNSAPDKSGLPSDRFSAERTGGSVSTLTIQRTQQEDSAVYLCASTPKPGTGYTFGSGTRLTVV.

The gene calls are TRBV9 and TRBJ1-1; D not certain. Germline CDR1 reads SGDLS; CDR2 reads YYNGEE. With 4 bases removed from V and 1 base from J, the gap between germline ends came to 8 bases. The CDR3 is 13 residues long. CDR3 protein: CASSPFRNTEAFF. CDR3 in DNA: TGTGCCAGCAGCCCCTTCCGGAACACTGAAGCTTTCTTT.

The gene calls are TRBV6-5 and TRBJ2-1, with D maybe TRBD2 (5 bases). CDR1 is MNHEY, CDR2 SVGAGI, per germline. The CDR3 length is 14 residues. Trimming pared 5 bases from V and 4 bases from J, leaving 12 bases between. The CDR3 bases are TGTGCCAGCAGTCCCTTCAGCGGATACAATGAGCAGTTCTTC. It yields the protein CASSPFSGYNEQFF.